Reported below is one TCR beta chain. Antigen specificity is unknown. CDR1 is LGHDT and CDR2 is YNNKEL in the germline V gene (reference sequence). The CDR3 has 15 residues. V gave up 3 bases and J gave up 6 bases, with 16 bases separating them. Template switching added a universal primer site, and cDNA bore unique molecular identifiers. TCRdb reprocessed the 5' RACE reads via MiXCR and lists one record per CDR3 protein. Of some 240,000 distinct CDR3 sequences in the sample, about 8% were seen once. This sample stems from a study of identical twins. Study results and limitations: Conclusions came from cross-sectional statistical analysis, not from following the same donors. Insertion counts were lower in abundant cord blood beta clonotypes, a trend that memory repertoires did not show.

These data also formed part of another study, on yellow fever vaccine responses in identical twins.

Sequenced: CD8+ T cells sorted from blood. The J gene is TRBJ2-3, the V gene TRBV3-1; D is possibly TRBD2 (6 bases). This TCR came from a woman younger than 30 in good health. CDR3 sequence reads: CASSQVGGVRDTQYF. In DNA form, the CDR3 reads TGTGCCAGCAGCCAGGTCGGCGGGGTCCGGGATACGCAGTATTTT.